This is a list of T cell receptor beta chains from one sample in a study of blood T cells in healthy people across ages. In TCRdb, the 5' RACE reads were re-called with MiXCR into one record per CDR3 protein. Here the sample spans more than 1 million distinct CDR3 sequences, roughly 45% being singletons. Input material: blood. The receptors here all came from an older woman in good health. The CDR3 runs from the conserved cysteine through the conserved F or W. Each record gives: CDR3 DNA, CDR3 protein, clone size, V gene, D gene, J gene. D genes are given only for firm matches. The size field is filled for only some rows; it gives once, few, many or a size class.

DNA: TGCGCCAGCAGCTTGACAGGGGGCCTTAGGGACGAGCAGTACTTC
CDR3: CASSLTGGLRDEQYF
size: NA
V: TRBV5-1
D: TRBD1
J: TRBJ2-7

DNA: TGTGCCAACTCACCTCGGCGGGAGGGCCAAATTGAGCAGTTCTTC
CDR3: CANSPRREGQIEQFF
size: NA
V: TRBV28
D: TRBD2
J: TRBJ2-1

DNA: TGTGCCAGCAGTTACGCCTCGACGGGCAATCAGCCCCAGCATTTT
CDR3: CASSYASTGNQPQHF
size: NA
V: TRBV6-6
D: NA
J: TRBJ1-5

DNA: TGTGCCAGCAGTTCCCCGGGGGCGGGCAATGAGCAGTTCTTC
CDR3: CASSSPGAGNEQFF
size: NA
V: TRBV6-5
D: NA
J: TRBJ2-1

DNA: TGTGCCATCAGTGAAAGGGAGGGCCTAACAGATACGCAGTATTTT
CDR3: CAISEREGLTDTQYF
size: few
V: TRBV10-3
D: TRBD2
J: TRBJ2-3

DNA: TGCGCCAGCAGTGAGTCATGGCTAGCGGGAAACAATGAGCAGTTCTTC
CDR3: CASSESWLAGNNEQFF
size: NA
V: TRBV10-1
D: TRBD2
J: TRBJ2-1

DNA: TGCAGTGCTAGTTCCGGGACAGTTAGTGAAAAACTGTTTTTT
CDR3: CSASSGTVSEKLFF
size: few
V: TRBV20-1
D: TRBD1
J: TRBJ1-4

DNA: TGTGCCAGCAGTTTGAGCGGGAGGGCCCACGAGCAGTACTTC
CDR3: CASSLSGRAHEQYF
size: NA
V: TRBV2
D: TRBD2
J: TRBJ2-7

DNA: TGCAGCGTTGTATCGGCTAATGAGCAGTTCTTC
CDR3: CSVVSANEQFF
size: NA
V: TRBV29-1
D: NA
J: TRBJ2-1

DNA: TGTGCCAGCAGTTCCAACCGTGCCCCCTCCTACGAGCAGTACTTC
CDR3: CASSSNRAPSYEQYF
size: few
V: TRBV27
D: NA
J: TRBJ2-7

DNA: TGTGCCAGCAGTTTACCGGGACTGACCAAAAACATTCAGTACTTC
CDR3: CASSLPGLTKNIQYF
size: few
V: TRBV28
D: NA
J: TRBJ2-4

DNA: TGTGCCAGCAGTTTAATGGCGGGAGTTTCGGAGACCCAGTACTTC
CDR3: CASSLMAGVSETQYF
size: NA
V: TRBV27
D: TRBD2
J: TRBJ2-5

DNA: TGTGCCAGCAGAAGGGGGAGACAGAACAATGAGCAGTTCTTC
CDR3: CASRRGRQNNEQFF
size: NA
V: TRBV27
D: NA
J: TRBJ2-1

DNA: TGTGCTAGTGGTTTGGCCCGGATCCCCCAAACGACGCGGGAGGGACGAACCACAGATACGCAGTATTTT
CDR3: CASGLARIPQTTREGRTTDTQYF
size: NA
V: TRBV12-5
D: TRBD2
J: TRBJ2-3

DNA: TGTGCCAGCAGCCAATCCCTAGCTGGGAGGGCCTTCGAGCAGTACTTC
CDR3: CASSQSLAGRAFEQYF
size: few
V: TRBV4-2
D: TRBD2
J: TRBJ2-7

DNA: TGCAGCGTTCGGCGGACTAGCGCTTACGAGCAGTACTTC
CDR3: CSVRRTSAYEQYF
size: NA
V: TRBV29-1
D: TRBD2
J: TRBJ2-7

DNA: TGCGCCAGCAAGCCGGGGGACAGGAGCAATCAGCCCCAGCATTTT
CDR3: CASKPGDRSNQPQHF
size: NA
V: TRBV10-2
D: TRBD1
J: TRBJ1-5

DNA: TGTGCCAGCAGTGAAAGGGGACAGGAAGGGGGTATAAGGGGCATTCAGTACTTC
CDR3: CASSERGQEGGIRGIQYF
size: few
V: TRBV2
D: TRBD1
J: TRBJ2-4

DNA: TGTGCCAGCAGTCCCCGGACAGGGGTGAGCAATGAGCAGTTCTTC
CDR3: CASSPRTGVSNEQFF
size: many
V: TRBV12-3/TRBV12-4
D: TRBD1
J: TRBJ2-1

DNA: TGTGCCATCAGTCAAAACGGGGCCAACGTCCTGACTTTC
CDR3: CAISQNGANVLTF
size: NA
V: TRBV10-3
D: NA
J: TRBJ2-6

DNA: TGTGCCAGCAGGAGACAACCGGCTAACTATGGCTACACCTTC
CDR3: CASRRQPANYGYTF
size: few
V: TRBV6-2/TRBV6-3
D: NA
J: TRBJ1-2

DNA: TGCAGCGTTGAAGATCGGTACAGCTCCTACGAGCAGTACTTC
CDR3: CSVEDRYSSYEQYF
size: few
V: TRBV29-1
D: NA
J: TRBJ2-7

DNA: TGCGCCAGCACCCTAGAGGGCGGATCCTACGAGCAGTACTTC
CDR3: CASTLEGGSYEQYF
size: NA
V: TRBV5-1
D: NA
J: TRBJ2-7

DNA: TGTGCCAGCAGCCAAGGGATAGCGGGGGACCTCTACGAGCAGTACTTC
CDR3: CASSQGIAGDLYEQYF
size: few
V: TRBV14
D: TRBD2
J: TRBJ2-7

DNA: TGTGCCAGCAGATCCGGGACAGGGGTAAATACGCAGTATTTT
CDR3: CASRSGTGVNTQYF
size: NA
V: TRBV7-3
D: TRBD1
J: TRBJ2-3

DNA: TGTGCCAGCAGAATCTCGTCGGGGCTAGCCTTCGAGACCCAGTACTTC
CDR3: CASRISSGLAFETQYF
size: few
V: TRBV27
D: NA
J: TRBJ2-5

DNA: TGTGCCAGCAGCCAGGGCATCGCTAACTATGGCTACACCTTC
CDR3: CASSQGIANYGYTF
size: NA
V: TRBV7-9
D: NA
J: TRBJ1-2

DNA: TGTGCCACCAGCAGAGATGACCCGGGGTTTAATGAGCAGTTCTTC
CDR3: CATSRDDPGFNEQFF
size: NA
V: TRBV15
D: NA
J: TRBJ2-1

DNA: TGTGCCAGCAGCCCTACCCCAGGACTAGCGAGCTACAATGAGCAGTTCTTC
CDR3: CASSPTPGLASYNEQFF
size: few
V: TRBV4-2
D: TRBD2
J: TRBJ2-1

DNA: TGTGCCAGCAGTAAAGATACAAGGGCAGGGGTCTATGGCTACACCTTC
CDR3: CASSKDTRAGVYGYTF
size: NA
V: TRBV27
D: NA
J: TRBJ1-2

DNA: TGTGCCAGCAGCTTTTTTTACGGTGCCTCCCCCTTGGAGACCCAGTACTTC
CDR3: CASSFFYGASPLETQYF
size: NA
V: TRBV11-2
D: NA
J: TRBJ2-5

DNA: TGTGCCAGCAGCTTAGTAGTTAGGGGCCCTACTACTCACCCCTCCTACAATGAGCAGTTCTTC
CDR3: CASSLVVRGPTTHPSYNEQFF
size: once
V: TRBV11-2
D: NA
J: TRBJ2-1

DNA: TGCGCCAGCAGCTTGGCGGGGAACACCGAAGAGACCCAGTACTTC
CDR3: CASSLAGNTEETQYF
size: few
V: TRBV5-1
D: NA
J: TRBJ2-5

DNA: TGTGCCAGCAGCCTTATTCGAGGACAGGGGGATAGCTATGGCTACACCTTC
CDR3: CASSLIRGQGDSYGYTF
size: NA
V: TRBV7-9
D: TRBD1
J: TRBJ1-2

DNA: TGCAGTGCTATAAATCCAGCGGGCTATAACTACGAGCAGTACTTC
CDR3: CSAINPAGYNYEQYF
size: NA
V: TRBV20-1
D: NA
J: TRBJ2-7

DNA: TGTGCCAGCAGACGAACAGGGGTAGCGGGACTGGTAGATACGCAGTATTTT
CDR3: CASRRTGVAGLVDTQYF
size: NA
V: TRBV12-3/TRBV12-4
D: NA
J: TRBJ2-3

DNA: TGCAGCGTTAATCAGGGACGGGAGACCCAGTACTTC
CDR3: CSVNQGRETQYF
size: NA
V: TRBV29-1
D: NA
J: TRBJ2-5

DNA: TGTGCCAGCACCGCTAACGCCCAGGAGACCCAGTACTTC
CDR3: CASTANAQETQYF
size: few
V: TRBV2
D: NA
J: TRBJ2-5

DNA: TGTGCCAGCAGCGACCGGGACTCCTCCTACGAGCAGTACTTC
CDR3: CASSDRDSSYEQYF
size: NA
V: TRBV4-2
D: NA
J: TRBJ2-7

DNA: TGTGCCAGCAGTTTGAGGCAGCTGATGTCAGATACGCAGTATTTT
CDR3: CASSLRQLMSDTQYF
size: NA
V: TRBV12-3/TRBV12-4
D: NA
J: TRBJ2-3

DNA: TGTGCCAGCAGCCTGACAGGGACGGGCGTCTACGAGCAGTACTTC
CDR3: CASSLTGTGVYEQYF
size: many
V: TRBV11-2
D: TRBD1
J: TRBJ2-7

DNA: TGTGCCTGGAGTCTACGGGGGCCCAAAAACATTCAGTACTTC
CDR3: CAWSLRGPKNIQYF
size: once
V: TRBV30
D: NA
J: TRBJ2-4

DNA: TGTGCCAGCAGCCCGACAAGGGCTAGCACAGATACGCAGTATTTT
CDR3: CASSPTRASTDTQYF
size: few
V: TRBV9
D: NA
J: TRBJ2-3

DNA: TGCAGTGCTAGAGATCCGAGGGTATTGTCACATGGCTACACCTTC
CDR3: CSARDPRVLSHGYTF
size: NA
V: TRBV20-1
D: NA
J: TRBJ1-2

DNA: TGTGCCAGCAGTTATGGATCGGCCTACAATGAGCAGTTCTTC
CDR3: CASSYGSAYNEQFF
size: few
V: TRBV12-3/TRBV12-4
D: NA
J: TRBJ2-1

DNA: TGTGCCAGCAGCCTCGTGGAGGACAGGGAGTATGGCTACACCTTC
CDR3: CASSLVEDREYGYTF
size: NA
V: TRBV7-9
D: TRBD1
J: TRBJ1-2

DNA: TGTGCCAGCAGCCCCGGGACTAGCGGGAGAGGGAACAATGAGCGGTACTTC
CDR3: CASSPGTSGRGNNERYF
size: NA
V: TRBV7-9
D: TRBD2
J: TRBJ2-5

DNA: TGTGCCAGCACCGCTAGCGGCTACAATGAGCAGTTCTTC
CDR3: CASTASGYNEQFF
size: many
V: TRBV7-9
D: TRBD2
J: TRBJ2-1

DNA: TGCACGGCCGGCGGGCTAGCGGGTAACAATGAGCAGTTCTTC
CDR3: CTAGGLAGNNEQFF
size: NA
V: TRBV29-1
D: TRBD2
J: TRBJ2-1

DNA: TGCAGCGTTGTCGCCCAGGGACGGGATACGCAGTATTTT
CDR3: CSVVAQGRDTQYF
size: many
V: TRBV29-1
D: NA
J: TRBJ2-3

DNA: TGCAGTGCTAGAGGCGGCACGGGACAGGGGTTCTTAGAGCAGTACTTC
CDR3: CSARGGTGQGFLEQYF
size: NA
V: TRBV20-1
D: TRBD1
J: TRBJ2-7